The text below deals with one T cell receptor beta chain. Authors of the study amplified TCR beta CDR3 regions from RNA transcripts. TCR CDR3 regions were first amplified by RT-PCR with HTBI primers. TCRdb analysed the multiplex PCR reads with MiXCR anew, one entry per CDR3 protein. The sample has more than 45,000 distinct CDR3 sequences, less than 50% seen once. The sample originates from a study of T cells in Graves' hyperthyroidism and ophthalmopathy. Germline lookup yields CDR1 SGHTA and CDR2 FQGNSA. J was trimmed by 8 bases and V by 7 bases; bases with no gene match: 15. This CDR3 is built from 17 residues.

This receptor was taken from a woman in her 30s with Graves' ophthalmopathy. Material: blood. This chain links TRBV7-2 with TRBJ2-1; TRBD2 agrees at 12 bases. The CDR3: CASNIRLAGASEDEQFF. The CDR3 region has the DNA TGTGCCAGCAACATAAGACTAGCGGGAGCCAGTGAGGATGAGCAGTTCTTC.